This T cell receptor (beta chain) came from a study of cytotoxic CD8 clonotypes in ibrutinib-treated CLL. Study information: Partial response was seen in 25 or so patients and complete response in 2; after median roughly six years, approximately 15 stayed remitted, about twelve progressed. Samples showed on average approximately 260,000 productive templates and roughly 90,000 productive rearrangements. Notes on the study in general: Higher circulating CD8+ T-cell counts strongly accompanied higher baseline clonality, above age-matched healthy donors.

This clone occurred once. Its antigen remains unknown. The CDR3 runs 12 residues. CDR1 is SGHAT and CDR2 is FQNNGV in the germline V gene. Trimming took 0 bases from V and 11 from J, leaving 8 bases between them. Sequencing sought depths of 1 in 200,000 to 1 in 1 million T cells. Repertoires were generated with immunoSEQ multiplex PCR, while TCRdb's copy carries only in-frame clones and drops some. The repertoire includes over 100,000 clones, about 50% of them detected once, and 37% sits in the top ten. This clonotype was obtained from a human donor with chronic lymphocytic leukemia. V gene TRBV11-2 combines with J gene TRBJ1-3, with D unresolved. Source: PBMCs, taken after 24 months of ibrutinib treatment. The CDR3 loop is CASSLEGSSIYF. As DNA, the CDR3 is TGTGCCAGCAGCTTAGAAGGCTCTTCCATATATTTT.